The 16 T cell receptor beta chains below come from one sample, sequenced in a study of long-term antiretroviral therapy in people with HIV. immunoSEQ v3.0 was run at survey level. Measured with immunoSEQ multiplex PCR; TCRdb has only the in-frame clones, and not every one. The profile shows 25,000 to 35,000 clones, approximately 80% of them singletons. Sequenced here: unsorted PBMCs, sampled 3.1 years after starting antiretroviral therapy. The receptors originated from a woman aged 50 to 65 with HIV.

This chain's CDR3 is CASSLGTEAFF. The CDR3 bases are TGTGCCAGCAGTTTGGGCACTGAAGCTTTCTTT. The J gene is TRBJ1-1, the V gene TRBV6-5; D is unresolved. Germline CDR1 reads MNHEY; CDR2 reads SVGAGI. Trimming shortened V by 4 bases and J by 4 bases, and 4 bases separated the two germline ends. This CDR3 spans 11 amino acids.

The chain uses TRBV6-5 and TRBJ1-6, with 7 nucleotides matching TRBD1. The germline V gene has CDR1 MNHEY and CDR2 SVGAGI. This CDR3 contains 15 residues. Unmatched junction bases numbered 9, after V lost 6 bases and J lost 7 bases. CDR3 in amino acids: CASRPRQGGNSPLHF. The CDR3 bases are TGTGCCAGCAGACCCCGACAGGGTGGGAATTCACCCCTCCACTTT.

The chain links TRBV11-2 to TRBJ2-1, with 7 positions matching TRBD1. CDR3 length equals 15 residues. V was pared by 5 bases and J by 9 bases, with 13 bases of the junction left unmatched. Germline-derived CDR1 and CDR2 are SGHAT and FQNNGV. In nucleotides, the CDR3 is TGTGCCAGCAGCGTTCAAAGGGGGCATCCGAGTGAGCAGTTCTTC. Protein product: CASSVQRGHPSEQFF.

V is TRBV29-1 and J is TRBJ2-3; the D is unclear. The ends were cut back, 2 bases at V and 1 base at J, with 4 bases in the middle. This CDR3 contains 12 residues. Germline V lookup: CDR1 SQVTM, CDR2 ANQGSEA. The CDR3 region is CSVESRTDTQYF. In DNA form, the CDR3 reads TGCAGCGTTGAAAGTCGCACAGATACGCAGTATTTT.

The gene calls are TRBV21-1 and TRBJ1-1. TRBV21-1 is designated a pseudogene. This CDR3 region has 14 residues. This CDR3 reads CASSKKGENTEAFF. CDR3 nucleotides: TGTGCCAGCAGCAAAAAGGGTGAGAACACTGAAGCTTTCTTT.

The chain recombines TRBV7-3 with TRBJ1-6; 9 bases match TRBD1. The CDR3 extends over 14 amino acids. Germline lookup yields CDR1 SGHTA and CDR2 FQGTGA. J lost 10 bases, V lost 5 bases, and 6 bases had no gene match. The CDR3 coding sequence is TGTGCCAGCAGCGAGACAGGGGGAGGGTCACCCCTCCACTTT. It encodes CASSETGGGSPLHF.

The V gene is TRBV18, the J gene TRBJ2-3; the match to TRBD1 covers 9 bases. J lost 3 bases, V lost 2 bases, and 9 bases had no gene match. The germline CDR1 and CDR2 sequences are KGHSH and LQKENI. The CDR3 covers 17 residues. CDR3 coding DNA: TGTGCCAGCTCACCAAATTTAAGGGACAGGGAGACAGATACGCAGTATTTT. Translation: CASSPNLRDRETDTQYF.

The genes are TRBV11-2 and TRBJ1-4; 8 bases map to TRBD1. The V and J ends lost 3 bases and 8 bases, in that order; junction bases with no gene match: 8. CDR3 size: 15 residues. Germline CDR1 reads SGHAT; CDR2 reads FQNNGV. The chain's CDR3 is CASSLSQGVLEKLFF. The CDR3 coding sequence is TGTGCCAGCAGCTTGTCACAGGGGGTCCTAGAAAAACTGTTTTTT.

For the CDR3, the DNA is TGTGCCAGCAGCTTAGACGCGACTAGCGGGGGGGTTAAGCAGTTCTTC. Translation: CASSLDATSGGVKQFF. The chain employs TRBV7-2 and TRBJ2-1; 14 bases agree with TRBD2. This CDR3 has 16 amino acids. After removal of 1 base from V and 11 bases from J, the junction contained 7 bases not matched to a gene. CDR1 SGHTA and CDR2 FQGNSA come from the germline V gene. Full variable domain (remainder filled in from reference TRBV7-2 and TRBJ2-1): GAGVSQSPSNKVTEKGKDVELRCDPISGHTALYWYRQSLGQGLEFLIYFQGNSAPDKSGLPSDRFSAERTGGSVSTLTIQRTQQEDSAVYLCASSLDATSGGVKQFFGPGTRLTVL.

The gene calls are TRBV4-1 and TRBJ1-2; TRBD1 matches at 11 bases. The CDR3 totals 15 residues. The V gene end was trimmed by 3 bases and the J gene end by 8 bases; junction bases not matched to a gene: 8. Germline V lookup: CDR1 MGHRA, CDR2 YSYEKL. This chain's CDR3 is CASSHVGQGAEGYTF. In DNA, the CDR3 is TGCGCCAGCAGCCATGTAGGACAGGGGGCGGAGGGCTACACCTTC.

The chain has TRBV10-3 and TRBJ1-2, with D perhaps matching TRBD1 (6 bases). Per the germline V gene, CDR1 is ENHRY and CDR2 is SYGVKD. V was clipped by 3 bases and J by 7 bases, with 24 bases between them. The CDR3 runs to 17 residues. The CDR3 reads CAISEGTRGGLSAGYTF. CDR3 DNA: TGTGCCATCAGTGAAGGAACACGGGGGGGCCTATCTGCTGGCTACACCTTC.

The DNA for the CDR3 is TGTGCCAGCTCACCCATGACAGGGTACACCGGGGAGCTGTTTTTT. This sequence encodes CASSPMTGYTGELFF. V and J are TRBV18 and TRBJ2-2; 7 nucleotides align to TRBD1. V was pared by 3 bases and J by 3 bases, with 4 bases of the junction left unmatched. Germline V gives CDR1 KGHSH, CDR2 LQKENI. CDR3 length: 15 amino acids.

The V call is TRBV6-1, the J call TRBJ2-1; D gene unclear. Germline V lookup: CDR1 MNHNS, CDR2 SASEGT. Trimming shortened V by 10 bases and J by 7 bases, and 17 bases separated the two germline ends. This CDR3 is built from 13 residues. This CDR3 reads CANRKAAANEQFF. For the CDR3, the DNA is TGTGCCAACCGTAAGGCCGCGGCGAATGAGCAGTTCTTC.

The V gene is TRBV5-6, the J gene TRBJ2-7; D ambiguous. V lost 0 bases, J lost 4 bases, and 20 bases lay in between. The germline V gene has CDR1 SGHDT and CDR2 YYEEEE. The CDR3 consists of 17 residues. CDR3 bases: TGTGCCAGCAGCTTGGTAAGGCGCCAGGCGTTTGGGTACGAGCAGTACTTC. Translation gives CASSLVRRQAFGYEQYF.

For the CDR3, the DNA is TGCGCCAGCAGCCTAGCGGGACAGCGTACTGGAAACACCATATATTTT. It is translated as CASSLAGQRTGNTIYF. The chain recombines TRBV5-1 with TRBJ1-3; 7 nucleotides align to TRBD1. Losses at the gene ends were 4 bases for V and 2 bases for J; bases not matched to a gene: 9. The CDR3 length is 16 residues. CDR1 is SGHRS, CDR2 YFSETQ, per germline.

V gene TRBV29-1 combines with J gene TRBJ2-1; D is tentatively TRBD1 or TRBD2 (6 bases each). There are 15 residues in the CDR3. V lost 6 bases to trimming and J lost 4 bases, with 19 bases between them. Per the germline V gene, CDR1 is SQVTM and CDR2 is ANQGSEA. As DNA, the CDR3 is TGCAGCGTGTCCCATACCGGGGGCACTTACAATGAGCAGTTCTTC. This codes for CSVSHTGGTYNEQFF.